The T cell receptor (beta chain) under discussion was sequenced for a study of CD8 T cells in Susac syndrome. The RNA input was roughly 0.45 to 1 ug, and it was reverse transcribed with random hexamers. Amplification of the TCR beta CDR3 was carried out by immunoSEQ multiplex PCR, which spanned a total of 54 Vbeta and 13 Jbeta segments. TCRdb reanalysed the immunoSEQ multiplex PCR reads using MiXCR and keeps one entry per CDR3 protein. Of 160,000 or so distinct CDR3 sequences listed, roughly 95% are singletons. Sequencing of TCR beta drew on CD8+ and CD4+ T cells from blood. Bulk CD8+ and CD4+ cells came from magnetic negative isolation; CD8+ TEMRA by FACS. The CDR3 sequence is 17 residues long. V lost 1 base, J lost 8 bases, and 14 bases stayed unmatched. Germline CDR1 is DFQATT and CDR2 is SNEGSKA (reference sequence).

This receptor was obtained from a human donor with multiple sclerosis. The gene calls are TRBV20-1 and TRBJ2-3; 11 positions match TRBD2. Sequenced material: CD8+ T cells from PBMCs. CDR3 in DNA: TGCAGTGCTAGAGGACCTTCTAGCGGGGGGCCCCGGCCTACGCAGTATTTT. It yields the protein CSARGPSSGGPRPTQYF.